This T cell receptor (beta chain) stems from a study of blood T cell repertoires in COVID-19. Study at large: COVID-19 samples collected from the United States, Italy and Spain covered acute and convalescent phases. In each case, the material was cDNA or gDNA derived from T cells, B-cell-depleted T cells, or PBMCs.

This clone has just a few counts. V shed 0 bases, J shed 4 bases, and the junction held 4 bases outside the gene matches. Germline V gene lookup returns CDR1 SGHRS and CDR2 YFSETQ. This CDR3 is 14 amino acids long. Original processing methods: Reference gene primers were amplified, and this amplification served to estimate nucleated cell counts. Data came from immunoSEQ multiplex PCR; TCRdb stores just in-frame clones and leaves some out. The DNA gave D and trimming, while V, J and clone size come from that table. The sample lists about 59,000 clones; around 86% were seen once. Sequenced input: peripheral blood. The chain recombines TRBV5-1 with TRBJ2-7; 7 nucleotides match TRBD1. The TCR sequence derives from a woman older than 75 with acute or convalescent COVID-19. CDR3 sequence (DNA): TGCGCCAGCAGCTTGGTGGGGGACAGTTACGAGCAGTACTTC. Translation: CASSLVGDSYEQYF.